What follows are 10 T cell receptor beta chains derived from one specimen sequenced in a study of T cells in Graves' hyperthyroidism and ophthalmopathy. RNA transcripts yielded amplified TCR beta CDR3 regions. Primed by the HTBI set, a first-round RT-PCR was run on the TCR CDR3. MiXCR, applied by TCRdb to the multiplex PCR reads, yields one record per CDR3 protein. The table has 550,000 to 700,000 distinct CDR3 sequences, 14% to 15% seen once. Specimen: blood. Receptor source: a middle-aged woman with Graves' ophthalmopathy.

This clonotype has at least ten counts. The chain couples TRBV27 to TRBJ2-1; 13 nucleotides line up with TRBD2. Germline-derived CDR1 and CDR2 are MNHEY and SMNVEV (reference sequence). V lost 5 bases and J lost 10; bases outside the gene matches: 8. The CDR3 is 15 amino acids. In DNA form, the CDR3 reads TGTGCCAGCAGTCCCGGGACTAGCGGGATCGGGGAGCAGTTCTTC. It yields the protein CASSPGTSGIGEQFF.

This clonotype was recorded many times. The rearrangement joins TRBV6-5 to TRBJ2-2; 7 bases align to TRBD2. This CDR3 has 15 residues. J gave up 8 bases and V 2 bases, and 8 bases lay outside the gene matches. Germline CDR1 is MNHEY and CDR2 is SVGAGI. Here the CDR3 reads CASSYAGLVFGELFF. The DNA for the CDR3 is TGTGCCAGCAGTTACGCCGGACTAGTTTTTGGGGAGCTGTTTTTT.

Many counts were recorded for this clonotype. This chain joins TRBV6-2 or TRBV6-3 and TRBJ2-7; TRBD1 matches 7 bases. V lost 5 bases to trimming and J lost 2 bases; unmatched junction nucleotides: 9. Germline CDR1 MNHEY, CDR2 SVGEGT. The CDR3 totals 15 residues. CDR3 in amino acids: CASSPNRGIAYEQYF. The CDR3 region has the DNA TGTGCCAGCAGTCCCAACAGGGGTATCGCCTACGAGCAGTACTTC.

This clonotype was detected ten times or more. The chain uses TRBV25-1 and TRBJ2-7; D uncertain. V was clipped by 2 bases and J by 6 bases, with 11 bases between them. The germline gives CDR1 MGHDK, CDR2 SYGVNS. The CDR3 extends over 13 amino acids. CDR3 coding DNA: TGTGCCAGCAGTGAAGGGGTGGGGATCGAGCAGTACTTC. This gives the protein CASSEGVGIEQYF.

This clonotype has a count of ten or more. The V call is TRBV6-1, the J call TRBJ1-1, with a tentative D call TRBD1 (6 bases). Germline assignment: CDR1 MNHNS and CDR2 SASEGT. The V gene lost 5 bases and the J gene lost 1 base, with 17 bases spanning the gap. The CDR3 runs to 16 residues. The CDR3 sequence: CASSRRAGDRNTEAFF. The CDR3, as DNA: TGTGCCAGCAGTCGAAGGGCAGGGGATAGGAACACTGAAGCTTTCTTT.

This clonotype was recorded many times. This chain links TRBV29-1 with TRBJ2-5; 7 bases are a match to TRBD1. The CDR3 has 13 amino acids. The V gene end was trimmed by 1 base and the J gene end by 5 bases; junction bases not matched to a gene: 4. Germline-derived CDR1 and CDR2 are SQVTM and ANQGSEA. In DNA, the CDR3 is TGCAGCGTTGAAGGGGGCAGGGGGGAGACCCAGTACTTC. Protein product: CSVEGGRGETQYF.

This clonotype was seen many times. The chain links TRBV29-1 to TRBJ1-2; 7 nucleotides agree with TRBD1. Germline V gene lookup returns CDR1 SQVTM and CDR2 ANQGSEA. V shed 2 bases and J 4 bases; nucleotides not matched to a gene: 4. The CDR3 sequence is 13 residues long. CDR3 amino acids: CSVESGTAYGYTF. In DNA, the CDR3 is TGCAGCGTTGAATCCGGGACAGCCTATGGCTACACCTTC.

This chain links TRBV20-1 with TRBJ2-7; 7 bases are shared with TRBD2. The CDR3 loop spans 15 amino acids. The V segment lost 5 bases and the J segment 0 bases; nucleotides outside the gene matches: 10. Germline lookup yields CDR1 DFQATT and CDR2 SNEGSKA (reference sequence). CDR3 sequence reads: CSAQASSGASYEQYF. The CDR3 region has the DNA TGCAGTGCTCAAGCGTCCAGCGGGGCCTCCTACGAGCAGTACTTC.

This clonotype was counted at least ten times. The rearrangement joins TRBV6-2 or TRBV6-3 to TRBJ1-5; D possibly corresponds to TRBD1 (5 bases). Trimming left V 2 bases short and J 5 bases short, with 16 bases between. The germline V gene has CDR1 MNHEY and CDR2 SVGEGT. The CDR3 extends over 16 amino acids. CDR3 region: CASSYLGTADDQPQHF. The DNA of the CDR3 is TGTGCCAGCAGTTACCTCGGGACCGCCGATGATCAGCCCCAGCATTTT.

This clonotype occurred many times. This rearrangement joins TRBV30 to TRBJ2-2; a possible D gene is TRBD1 (5 bases). V gave up 4 bases and J gave up 4 bases, with 13 bases separating them. CDR1 GTSNPN and CDR2 SVGIG come from the germline V gene (reference sequence). The CDR3 loop spans 14 amino acids. The CDR3, as DNA: TGTGCCTGGAATAGGGGAATGGGCACCGGGGAGCTGTTTTTT. This codes for CAWNRGMGTGELFF.